This entry is about one TCR beta chain. This sample was included in a study of blood T cell repertoires in COVID-19. For the study at large: PBMCs, B-cell-depleted T cells, or T cells were the source of the cDNA or gDNA that made up the material.

TCRdb's copy holds only in-frame clones and misses some; the assay was immunoSEQ multiplex PCR. The data contain approximately 320,000 clones, approximately 90% of them singletons. The origin of this receptor is a young woman who had recovered from COVID-19. Sequencing was carried out using PBMCs or T cells enriched from blood (not recorded which).

CDR3 region: CASSPWGGTNEKLFF. CDR3 in DNA: TGTGCCAGCAGCCCCTGGGGGGGTACTAATGAAAAACTGTTTTTT. The V call is TRBV5-6, the J call TRBJ1-4, with D possibly TRBD1 on 5 matching bases. The germline CDR1 and CDR2 sequences are SGHDT and YYEEEE. This CDR3 has 15 amino acids. The germline V and J ends were trimmed by 4 bases and 2 bases, with 12 bases remaining between them.